The 2 T cell receptor beta chains presented below share a single source sample, sequenced in a study of shared clonotypes between healthy human individuals. Using immunoSEQ multiplex PCR, the repertoire was profiled, and TCRdb retains in-frame clones only, with some absent. The sample holds millions of clones, just under 95% seen once. Naive CD8 cells lacked CD45RO, underwent positive selection for CCR7 and left out terminally differentiated effector memory CD45RA+ cells. Sequenced material: naive CD8+ T cells sorted from blood. These TCRs come from a man aged 18 to 29 in good health.

The chain uses TRBV29-1 and TRBJ2-3; 9 bases agree with TRBD1. V lost 4 bases and J lost 3; bases outside the gene matches: 8. The CDR3 sequence is 15 residues long. Germline V gene data show CDR1 as SQVTM and CDR2 as ANQGSEA. CDR3 sequence (DNA): TGCAGCGTTGGAGGCTACAGGGGGCGAACAGATACGCAGTATTTT. It specifies CSVGGYRGRTDTQYF.

The chain joins TRBV11-2 to TRBJ2-7, with 9 nucleotides matching TRBD1. The CDR3 sequence is 15 residues long. The V gene end was trimmed by 6 bases and the J gene end by 5 bases; junction bases not matched to a gene: 11. Germline loops: CDR1 SGHAT, CDR2 FQNNGV. The CDR3 spells CASSFSGQGSDEQYF. The CDR3 DNA reads as TGTGCCAGCAGTTTCTCCGGACAGGGGTCTGACGAGCAGTACTTC.